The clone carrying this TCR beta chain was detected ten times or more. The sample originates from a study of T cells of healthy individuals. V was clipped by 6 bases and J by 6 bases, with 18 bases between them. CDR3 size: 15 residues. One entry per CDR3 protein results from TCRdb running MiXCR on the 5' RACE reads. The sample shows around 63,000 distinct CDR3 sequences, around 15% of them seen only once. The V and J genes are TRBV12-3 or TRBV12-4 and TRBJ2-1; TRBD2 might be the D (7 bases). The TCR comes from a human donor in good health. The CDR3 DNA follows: TGTGCCAGCAGACGAGGGGGGGCCTTTTTCAATGAGCAGTTCTTC. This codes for CASRRGGAFFNEQFF.